The 25 T cell receptor beta chains reported below all come from one sample, sequenced in a study of cytomegalovirus exposure and HLA in healthy donors. 13 Jbeta primers and 60 Vbeta primers were used for the PCR. Data came from immunoSEQ multiplex PCR; TCRdb stores just in-frame clones and leaves some out. The sample includes around 160,000 clones, about 77% of them seen just once. Sequenced input: PBMCs. These receptors originate from a man aged 18 to 30 in good health and CMV-seropositive.

J is TRBJ1-3 and V is TRBV6-1, with D perhaps TRBD1 (5 bases). The CDR3 extends over 14 amino acids. The germline V and J ends were trimmed by 6 bases and 0 bases, with 9 bases remaining between them. Germline CDR1 and CDR2: MNHNS and SASEGT. Written as DNA, the CDR3 is TGTGCCAGCAGCATAGACAGCTCTGGAAACACCATATATTTT. Its translation is CASSIDSSGNTIYF.

A few counts support this clone. The chain carries TRBV5-1 and TRBJ2-2, with TRBD1 as a possible D gene (6 bases). V dropped 0 bases and J dropped 4 bases, with 13 bases sitting between them. Per the germline V gene, CDR1 is SGHRS and CDR2 is YFSETQ. This CDR3 is 16 amino acids long. CDR3 nucleotides: TGCGCCAGCAGCTTGGTCTCGGGACATAGCACCGGGGAGCTGTTTTTT. Translated: CASSLVSGHSTGELFF. Drawing the rest from reference TRBV5-1 and TRBJ2-2, the complete variable domain is KAGVTQTPRYLIKTRGQQVTLSCSPISGHRSVSWYQQTPGQGLQFLFEYFSETQRNKGNFPGRFSGRQFSNSRSEMNVSTLELGDSALYLCASSLVSGHSTGELFFGEGSRLTVL.

V gene TRBV7-8 combines with J gene TRBJ2-1; TRBD1 matches at 8 bases. The CDR3 totals 16 residues. The trim removed 4 bases at V and 5 bases at J, leaving 10 bases unmatched. The germline CDR1 and CDR2 sequences are SGHVS and FQNEAQ. CDR3 sequence: CASSSLRTGLNNEQFF. CDR3 DNA: TGTGCCAGCAGCTCATTAAGGACAGGGCTCAACAATGAGCAGTTCTTC.

Comments on this clone: The junction departs from germline at one end; a sequencing error may be responsible. The V and J genes are TRBV4-3 and TRBJ2-6; no clear D gene. The CDR3 covers 15 residues. Per the germline V gene, CDR1 is LGHNA and CDR2 is YSLEER. DNA of the CDR3: TGCGCCAGCAGCAAAGAATCGGCTGGGGCCAACGTCCTGACTTTC. Encoded protein: CASSKESAGANVLTF.

The table lists this clone with a count of one. This chain joins TRBV18 and TRBJ2-7, with TRBD1 matching 7 bases. The CDR3 is made up of 14 amino acids. V was clipped by 4 bases and J by 4 bases; unmatched bases: 7. Germline V gives CDR1 KGHSH, CDR2 LQKENI. CDR3 nucleotide sequence: TGTGCCAGCTCACAGGGGGCTCTAACATACGAGCAGTACTTC. This encodes CASSQGALTYEQYF. The full variable domain, its missing parts supplied by reference TRBV18 and TRBJ2-7, is NAGVMQNPRHLVRRRGQEARLRCSPMKGHSHVYWYRQLPEEGLKFMVYLQKENIIDESGMPKERFSAEFPKEGPSILRIQQVVRGDSAAYFCASSQGALTYEQYFGPGTRLTVT.

The CDR3 region has the DNA TGTGCCAGCAGCCGTTTCCTGGGCGGGTTCATGGAGCAGTACTTC. Its protein is CASSRFLGGFMEQYF. The V and J genes are TRBV11-2 and TRBJ2-7; D possibly corresponds to TRBD2 (5 bases). Looked up from germline, CDR1 is SGHAT and CDR2 is FQNNGV. Trimming shortened V by 5 bases and J by 7 bases, and 21 bases separated the two germline ends. This CDR3 contains 15 residues.

The V gene is TRBV12-5, the J gene TRBJ1-2; a weak D match, TRBD1 (6 bases). This CDR3 comprises 18 residues. Germline V CDR1 and CDR2: LGHNT, FRNRAP. Trimming stripped 0 bases from V and 2 bases from J, with 19 bases between. CDR3 sequence (DNA): TGTGCTAGTGGTTTGGTTTATACAGGGTACGATACCAACTATGGCTACACCTTC. It yields the protein CASGLVYTGYDTNYGYTF.

The chain combines TRBV27 with TRBJ1-1; D not certain. V was shortened by 3 bases and J by 2 bases, with 13 bases between the two germline ends. This CDR3 region has 15 residues. The germline V gene encodes CDR1 MNHEY and CDR2 SMNVEV (reference sequence). CDR3 in DNA: TGTGCCAGCAGTTTTTCCCGAGGAGCCAACACTGAAGCTTTCTTT. The encoded protein is CASSFSRGANTEAFF.

V and J are TRBV6-6 and TRBJ1-3; D perhaps matches TRBD1 (6 bases). CDR1 is MNHNY and CDR2 is SVGAGI in the germline V gene (reference sequence). The CDR3 is 14 amino acids. Trimming took off 6 bases at V and 7 bases at J, with 16 bases between the two ends. This CDR3 reads CASSPTGTENTIYF. The CDR3 coding sequence is TGTGCCAGCAGCCCCACAGGGACGGAGAACACCATATATTTT.

The rearrangement joins TRBV6-5 to TRBJ1-2, with D possibly matching TRBD1 (6 bases). The CDR3 has 13 amino acids. CDR1 MNHEY and CDR2 SVGAGI come from the germline V gene. The V gene lost 2 bases and the J gene lost 8 bases, with 12 bases spanning the gap. CDR3 residues: CASSYPQGRGYTF. The DNA of the CDR3 is TGTGCCAGCAGTTACCCACAGGGTCGAGGCTACACCTTC.

This clone has just one count. The chain links TRBV7-8 to TRBJ2-3; tentative D call: TRBD2 (6 bases). The CDR3 totals 14 residues. Deletions cut 5 bases from V and 2 bases from J, with 11 bases between. Germline V gene sequence: CDR1 SGHVS, CDR2 FQNEAQ. CDR3 in amino acids: CASSPPGLTDTQYF. DNA for the CDR3: TGTGCCAGCAGCCCCCCGGGACTCACAGATACGCAGTATTTT.

In its sample, this clone was seen a few times. The chain has TRBV5-1 and TRBJ2-1, with 7 bases identical to TRBD1. Germline CDR1 reads SGHRS; CDR2 reads YFSETQ. The CDR3 consists of 14 residues. V was pared by 4 bases and J by 8 bases, with 9 bases of the junction left unmatched. The CDR3 DNA sequence: TGCGCCAGCAGCGCACAGGGGCGGGTAGATGAGCAGTTCTTC. Translation: CASSAQGRVDEQFF.

This sequence joins TRBV7-9 and TRBJ1-2; maybe TRBD1 (5 bases). Looked up from germline, CDR1 is SEHNR and CDR2 is FQNEAQ (reference sequence). The germline V and J ends were trimmed by 3 bases and 6 bases, with 8 bases remaining between them. This CDR3 is 12 amino acids long. CDR3 region: CASSLLGDGYTF. The CDR3 DNA is TGTGCCAGCAGCTTGTTAGGGGATGGCTACACCTTC.

The CDR3 DNA follows: TGCGCCAGCAGTGAGAGGCAGGGGAGAACCGGGGAGCTGTTTTTT. It specifies CASSERQGRTGELFF. This chain uses TRBV10-1 with TRBJ2-2, with D possibly being TRBD1 (6 bases). Germline loops: CDR1 WNHNN, CDR2 SYGVQD (reference sequence). CDR3 length: 15 amino acids. V lost 2 bases and J 5 bases, leaving 12 bases between the germline ends.

A note on this clone: No conserved phenylalanine or tryptophan ends this CDR3, so it is likely a read error. The gene calls are TRBV2 and TRBJ1-6; D remains ambiguous. The germline gives CDR1 SNHLY, CDR2 FYNNEI. There are 15 residues in the CDR3. V lost 4 bases and J 9 bases, leaving 16 bases between the germline ends. CDR3 sequence reads: CASSGAQTLGSPLHL. The CDR3 DNA reads TGTGCCAGCAGTGGGGCACAAACCTTGGGTTCACCCCTCCACCTT.

Here the CDR3 DNA reads TGTGCCAGCAGTCAGAGGGAGCTCGCAGCTTACGAGCAGTACTTC. Translated, it gives CASSQRELAAYEQYF. This chain links TRBV6-5 with TRBJ2-7; TRBD2 might be the D (5 bases). Germline lookup yields CDR1 MNHEY and CDR2 SVGAGI. The CDR3 sequence is 15 residues long. V gave up 5 bases and J gave up 4 bases, with 18 bases separating them.

The chain has TRBV14 and TRBJ2-1; 12 bases match TRBD2. CDR1 and CDR2 from the germline V gene are SGHDN and FVKESK. There are 14 residues in the CDR3. V was pared by 4 bases and J by 7 bases, with 2 bases of the junction left unmatched. CDR3 DNA sequence: TGTGCCAGCAGCCTCGGACTAGCGGGGAATGAGCAGTTCTTC. This codes for CASSLGLAGNEQFF.

This chain joins TRBV7-9 and TRBJ2-5; TRBD2 agrees at 16 bases. This CDR3 has 17 amino acids. In germline, CDR1 is SEHNR, CDR2 FQNEAQ (reference sequence). The V segment lost 6 bases and the J segment 2 bases; nucleotides outside the gene matches: 6. The CDR3 sequence: CASSLGLAGGRQETQYF. In DNA, the CDR3 is TGTGCCAGCAGTTTGGGACTAGCGGGAGGGAGGCAAGAGACCCAGTACTTC. The full variable domain, with the rest looked up from reference TRBV7-9 and TRBJ2-5, is DTGVSQNPRHKITKRGQNVTFRCDPISEHNRLYWYRQTLGQGPEFLTYFQNEAQLEKSRLLSDRFSAERPKGSFSTLEIQRTEQGDSAMYLCASSLGLAGGRQETQYFGPGTRLLVL.

The V gene is TRBV13, the J gene TRBJ2-5, with TRBD1 identical over 7 bases. Germline V gene data show CDR1 as PRHDT and CDR2 as FYEKMQ (reference sequence). V dropped 1 base and J dropped 5; count of bases not matched to a gene: 7. CDR3 length: 15 residues. DNA for the CDR3: TGTGCCAGCAGCTTAGCATCGACAGGGTCGGAGACCCAGTACTTC. This sequence encodes CASSLASTGSETQYF.

The chain links TRBV7-2 to TRBJ2-3; D not certain. This CDR3 has 12 amino acids. The V and J ends lost 6 bases and 8 bases respectively, with 12 bases between them. Germline V lookup: CDR1 SGHTA, CDR2 FQGNSA. In DNA, the CDR3 is TGTGCCAGCAGGACCCAGACGGGTACGCAGTATTTT. This sequence encodes CASRTQTGTQYF. The variable domain in full, completed from reference TRBV7-2 and TRBJ2-3, reads GAGVSQSPSNKVTEKGKDVELRCDPISGHTALYWYRQSLGQGLEFLIYFQGNSAPDKSGLPSDRFSAERTGGSVSTLTIQRTQQEDSAVYLCASRTQTGTQYFGPGTRLTVL.

This sequence joins TRBV5-1 and TRBJ2-1, with D tentatively TRBD1 (5 bases). From germline, CDR1 is SGHRS and CDR2 YFSETQ. With 2 bases removed from V and 7 bases from J, the gap between germline ends came to 16 bases. The CDR3 is made up of 15 amino acids. The chain's CDR3 is CASSFIQGLENEQFF. Written as DNA, the CDR3 is TGCGCCAGCAGCTTTATCCAGGGCCTTGAAAATGAGCAGTTCTTC.

This clone was picked up one time. This chain links TRBV5-1 with TRBJ1-3, with 7 bases that match TRBD1. Germline CDR1 and CDR2: SGHRS and YFSETQ. The ends lost 2 bases at V and 3 bases at J; junction bases unmatched: 5. The CDR3 sequence is 15 residues long. The CDR3 DNA is TGCGCCAGCAGCTTACAGGGGACGAATGGAAACACCATATATTTT. Translating gives CASSLQGTNGNTIYF.

V and J are TRBV27 and TRBJ1-1; no definite D call. Germline lookup yields CDR1 MNHEY and CDR2 SMNVEV (reference sequence). Trimming shortened V by 8 bases and J by 5 bases, and 15 bases separated the two germline ends. The length of the CDR3 is 13 residues. CDR3 DNA sequence: TGTGCCAGCGGACTCGGGATCGGAACTGAAGCTTTCTTT. The encoded protein is CASGLGIGTEAFF.

This rearrangement joins TRBV2 to TRBJ2-5, with D perhaps matching TRBD1 (6 bases). V lost 6 bases and J lost 5, with 13 bases in between. The CDR3 has 13 amino acids. Germline V lookup: CDR1 SNHLY, CDR2 FYNNEI. The CDR3 spells CASSSGTIETQYF. The DNA for the CDR3 is TGTGCCAGCAGCTCCGGGACAATTGAGACCCAGTACTTC.

This sequence joins TRBV30 and TRBJ2-3; D might be TRBD2 (6 bases). Trimming took 6 bases from V and 4 from J, leaving 11 bases between them. In germline, CDR1 is GTSNPN, CDR2 SVGIG (reference sequence). The CDR3 is 12 residues long. CDR3 in amino acids: CACREWADTQYF. CDR3 bases: TGTGCCTGCCGGGAGTGGGCAGATACGCAGTATTTT.